This TCR beta chain was obtained from a study of T cells in tumors after PD-1 blockade. Some clones are missing from TCRdb's copy, which holds only in-frame ones; the method was immunoSEQ multiplex PCR. The data contain roughly 19,000 clones, over 70% of them singletons. This CDR3 is 12 amino acids long. CDR1 and CDR2 from the germline V gene are MDHEN and SYDVKM. V gave up 5 bases and J gave up 12 bases, with 17 bases separating them. Sequenced material: PBMCs, taken after anti-PD-1 therapy. The source is a human donor with advanced basal cell or squamous cell carcinoma (not recorded which). V is TRBV28 and J is TRBJ2-7; D unclear. The CDR3 DNA is TGTGCCAGCAGTCCCAGCTCCGGAAAGGCGTACTTC. This translates into CASSPSSGKAYF.